This T cell receptor beta chain was recorded in a study of cytotoxic CD8 clonotypes in ibrutinib-treated CLL. Study-wide context: Patients attained some 24 partial and 2 complete responses; at median around 63 months, around 15 remained remitted while approximately 12 progressed. Among the samples, the mean was approximately 260,000 productive templates and over 90,000 productive rearrangements.

A remark on this clone: What it binds is unknown.

CDR3 length equals 14 residues. V shed 8 bases and J 0 bases; nucleotides not matched to a gene: 5. Germline V gene lookup returns CDR1 LNHNV and CDR2 YYDKDF (reference sequence). Study observations and caveats: Baseline clonality exceeded age-matched healthy donors and tracked circulating CD8+ T-cell counts.

The table came from immunoSEQ multiplex PCR; TCRdb's copy has only in-frame clones and leaves some out. The repertoire includes some 300,000 clones, about 80% of them detected once, and over 5.5% sits in the top ten. Source: PBMCs, taken before ibrutinib treatment. The TCR comes from a human donor with chronic lymphocytic leukemia. V and J are TRBV15 and TRBJ2-3, with 7 bases that match TRBD2. The CDR3 coding sequence is TGTGCCACCTTCAGCGGGGCTAGCACAGATACGCAGTATTTT. Translated, it gives CATFSGASTDTQYF.